The 16 T cell receptor beta chains in this list originate from one sample, sequenced in a study of T cell responses to AZD1222 COVID-19 vaccine. TCRdb's copy holds only in-frame clones and misses some; the assay was immunoSEQ multiplex PCR. The sample lists fewer than 50,000 clones, roughly 88% occurring once. Sequences were derived from peripheral blood, sampled 28 days after the second AZD1222 dose. The origin of the receptors is an adult who received the AZD1222 COVID-19 vaccine.

The CDR3 spells CAWSRSTGELFF. The CDR3 DNA reads TGTGCCTGGAGTCGAAGCACCGGGGAGCTGTTTTTT. The V gene is TRBV30, the J gene TRBJ2-2; D is uncertain. V was trimmed by 2 bases and J by 4 bases, leaving 5 bases between them. CDR1 is GTSNPN and CDR2 is SVGIG in the germline V gene (reference sequence). The CDR3 has 12 residues.

V usage is TRBV11-2 and J usage is TRBJ1-2; TRBD1 is a possible D gene (6 bases). Germline CDR1 and CDR2: SGHAT and FQNNGV. The CDR3 has 13 residues. V gave up 5 bases and J gave up 4 bases, with 11 bases separating them. The CDR3 sequence is CASSPDSFYGYTF. CDR3 in DNA: TGTGCCAGCAGCCCGGACAGTTTCTATGGCTACACCTTC.

This clone was observed a single time. The rearrangement links TRBV5-1 to TRBJ1-6; maybe TRBD1 (6 bases). CDR3 size: 16 residues. From germline, CDR1 is SGHRS and CDR2 YFSETQ. Trimming shortened V by 0 bases and J by 6 bases, and 13 bases separated the two germline ends. The DNA for the CDR3 is TGCGCCAGCAGCTTGGATCCAGGGGCTAGTAATTCACCCCTCCACTTT. Residues: CASSLDPGASNSPLHF.

The V call is TRBV7-9, the J call TRBJ2-1; 9 nucleotides line up with TRBD2. With V trimmed by 5 bases and J by 4 bases, 9 bases remained unmatched. This CDR3 is built from 16 residues. CDR1 is SEHNR and CDR2 is FQNEAQ in the germline V gene (reference sequence). CDR3 protein: CASSPRAGGPYNEQFF. The CDR3 region has the DNA TGTGCCAGCAGCCCGCGAGCGGGGGGTCCTTACAATGAGCAGTTCTTC.

The rearrangement joins TRBV4-1 to TRBJ1-2, with D unclear. V was pared by 0 bases and J by 4 bases, with 9 bases between. Germline CDR1 and CDR2: MGHRA and YSYEKL. The CDR3 runs to 14 residues. CDR3 bases: TGCGCCAGCAGCCAAGACCCAACGGTCTATGGCTACACCTTC. As protein: CASSQDPTVYGYTF.

The CDR3 reads CASSQDQGRADNTGELFF. DNA of the CDR3: TGCGCCAGCAGCCAAGATCAGGGCAGGGCCGACAACACCGGGGAGCTGTTTTTT. The chain is built from TRBV4-1 and TRBJ2-2; tentative D call: TRBD1 (5 bases). V was pared by 0 bases and J by 2 bases, with 16 bases between. The CDR3 contains 18 residues. Germline CDR1 reads MGHRA; CDR2 reads YSYEKL.

The rearrangement uses TRBV29-1 and TRBJ1-3; 10 bases fit TRBD1. Trimming at V came to 4 bases and at J to 1 base, leaving 7 bases not matched to a gene. Germline CDR1 SQVTM, CDR2 ANQGSEA. The CDR3 spans 16 residues. CDR3 DNA: TGCAGCGTTGCCGGTGGGGACAGGGGATCTGGAAACACCATATATTTT. As protein: CSVAGGDRGSGNTIYF.

This clone came up once. The chain joins TRBV6-2 or TRBV6-3 to TRBJ2-7; D possibly corresponds to TRBD1 (6 bases). The germline V gene has CDR1 MNHEY and CDR2 SVGEGT. This CDR3 has 13 amino acids. V lost 4 bases, J lost 1 base, and 8 bases lay in between. The CDR3 region is CASSWDNSYEQYF. The CDR3 DNA is TGTGCCAGCAGTTGGGACAATTCCTACGAGCAGTACTTC.

The rearrangement uses TRBV11-3 and TRBJ2-1; D might be TRBD2 (6 bases). This CDR3 region has 16 residues. Germline V CDR1 and CDR2: SGHNT, YENEEA. The V gene lost 1 base and the J gene lost 0 bases, with 10 bases spanning the gap. CDR3 region: CASSLGGVSSYNEQFF. The DNA for the CDR3 is TGTGCCAGCAGCTTAGGCGGGGTAAGCTCCTACAATGAGCAGTTCTTC. Drawing the rest from reference TRBV11-3 and TRBJ2-1, the complete variable domain is EAGVVQSPRYKIIEKKQPVAFWCNPISGHNTLYWYLQNLGQGPELLIRYENEEAVDDSQLPKDRFSAERLKGVDSTLKIQPAELGDSAVYLCASSLGGVSSYNEQFFGPGTRLTVL.

The chain uses TRBV13 and TRBJ2-1; 12 bases match TRBD2. The CDR3 sequence is 17 residues long. Unmatched junction bases numbered 9, after V lost 5 bases and J lost 4 bases. Germline CDR1 reads PRHDT; CDR2 reads FYEKMQ (reference sequence). CDR3 sequence reads: CASSPAPGTSGYNEQFF. CDR3 sequence (DNA): TGTGCCAGCAGCCCGGCCCCCGGGACTAGCGGGTACAATGAGCAGTTCTTC.

This chain joins TRBV5-1 and TRBJ1-1; D might be TRBD1 (6 bases). V lost 0 bases and J 4 bases, leaving 13 bases between the germline ends. This CDR3 spans 15 amino acids. Germline CDR1 SGHRS, CDR2 YFSETQ. The CDR3 loop is CASSLETGAGTEAFF. Here the CDR3 DNA reads TGCGCCAGCAGCTTGGAAACGGGGGCGGGCACTGAAGCTTTCTTT.

The CDR3 DNA sequence: TGTGCCAGCTCACCACCCGCAGGACCCAATCAGCCCCAGCATTTT. Residues: CASSPPAGPNQPQHF. V and J are TRBV18 and TRBJ1-5; no firm D call. The CDR3 totals 15 residues. The V and J ends lost 0 bases and 3 bases respectively, with 9 bases between them. CDR1 KGHSH and CDR2 LQKENI come from the germline V gene. Full variable domain (outside the CDR3, taken from reference TRBV18 and TRBJ1-5): NAGVMQNPRHLVRRRGQEARLRCSPMKGHSHVYWYRQLPEEGLKFMVYLQKENIIDESGMPKERFSAEFPKEGPSILRIQQVVRGDSAAYFCASSPPAGPNQPQHFGDGTRLSIL.

The genes are TRBV19 and TRBJ2-3, with unresolved D. Trimming cost V 5 bases and J 2 bases, with 5 bases left between them. The germline V gene has CDR1 LNHDA and CDR2 SQIVND (reference sequence). CDR3 length: 12 residues. The CDR3 reads CASSGYTDTQYF. The CDR3 coding sequence is TGTGCCAGTAGTGGATACACAGATACGCAGTATTTT.

This clone came up once. The chain employs TRBV3-1 (or the pseudogene TRBV3-2) and TRBJ1-1; 8 bases line up with TRBD1. CDR1 and CDR2 from the germline V gene are LGHDT and YNNKEL (reference sequence). V trimming: 4 bases; J trimming: 5 bases; junction bases outside the gene matches: 9. The length of the CDR3 is 15 residues. CDR3 DNA sequence: TGTGCCAGCAGCCCGAGGACAGGGACGACGACTGAAGCTTTCTTT. This codes for CASSPRTGTTTEAFF.

The rearrangement links TRBV6-1 to TRBJ2-1; TRBD1 aligns across 10 bases. V trimming: 1 base; J trimming: 13 bases; junction bases outside the gene matches: 7. Germline V lookup: CDR1 MNHNS, CDR2 SASEGT. The length of the CDR3 is 14 residues. CDR3 in DNA: TGTGCCAGCAGTGAAGTGGGGACAGGGGTTTCTCAGTTCTTC. Translating it yields CASSEVGTGVSQFF.

This clone was seen just once. The chain links TRBV30 to TRBJ1-6, with D tentatively TRBD1 (5 bases). This CDR3 spans 13 amino acids. V was trimmed by 3 bases and J by 8 bases, leaving 11 bases between them. Germline assignment: CDR1 GTSNPN and CDR2 SVGIG (reference sequence). The CDR3 DNA sequence: TGTGCCTGGAGAGGGACTGTAGATTCACCCCTCCACTTT. Protein: CAWRGTVDSPLHF.